Listed here is a single T cell receptor (beta chain). What it binds is unknown. The CDR3 spans 14 residues. Germline-derived CDR1 and CDR2 are SGDLS and YYNGEE. The V segment lost 4 bases and the J segment 6 bases; nucleotides outside the gene matches: 6. The protocol was immunoSEQ multiplex PCR, while the TCRdb copy is restricted to in-frame clones and leaves out a portion. Found here are approximately 70,000 clones, roughly 90% of them singletons; the top ten hold around a fifth. These data are taken from a study of T cells in localized non-small cell lung cancer. Findings and caveats of the study: Among the top 100 tumor clones, a median around 50 appeared in adjacent lung. Because only a single region of the tumor was sequenced, heterogeneity remains possible. Elevated circulating T cell density in blood was associated with longer overall survival.

The genes are TRBV9 and TRBJ1-2; TRBD1 aligns across 10 bases. The sequence came from a male donor aged 60 or older with stage III squamous cell lung carcinoma. The material was peripheral blood, obtained before any cancer treatment. CDR3 protein: CASSTGTGVNGYTF. The DNA of the CDR3 is TGTGCCAGCAGCACCGGGACAGGGGTTAATGGCTACACCTTC. The full variable domain, rest sourced from reference TRBV9 and TRBJ1-2, is DSGVTQTPKHLITATGQRVTLRCSPRSGDLSVYWYQQSLDQGLQFLIQYYNGEERAKGNILERFSAQQFPDLHSELNLSSLELGDSALYFCASSTGTGVNGYTFGSGTRLTVV.